This T cell receptor beta chain derives from a study of cytomegalovirus exposure and HLA in healthy donors. V was cut by 4 bases and J by 7 bases, with 16 bases left in between. CDR1 is MNHEY and CDR2 is SMNVEV in the germline V gene (reference sequence). The CDR3 extends over 15 amino acids. In the PCR, 60 Vbeta and 13 Jbeta primers were used. The data were produced by immunoSEQ multiplex PCR, yet TCRdb's version contains in-frame clones alone and is incomplete. This sample has under 200,000 clones; 70% to 85% occur once, and the top ten carry roughly 3.6%. The origin of this receptor is a man aged 30 to 39 in good health and CMV-seropositive. The genes are TRBV27 and TRBJ1-4; weak D call: TRBD1 (6 bases). Specimen: PBMCs. The CDR3 loop reads CASSWSEGDGEKLFF. CDR3 DNA: TGTGCCAGCAGTTGGAGTGAGGGGGACGGTGAAAAACTGTTTTTT.